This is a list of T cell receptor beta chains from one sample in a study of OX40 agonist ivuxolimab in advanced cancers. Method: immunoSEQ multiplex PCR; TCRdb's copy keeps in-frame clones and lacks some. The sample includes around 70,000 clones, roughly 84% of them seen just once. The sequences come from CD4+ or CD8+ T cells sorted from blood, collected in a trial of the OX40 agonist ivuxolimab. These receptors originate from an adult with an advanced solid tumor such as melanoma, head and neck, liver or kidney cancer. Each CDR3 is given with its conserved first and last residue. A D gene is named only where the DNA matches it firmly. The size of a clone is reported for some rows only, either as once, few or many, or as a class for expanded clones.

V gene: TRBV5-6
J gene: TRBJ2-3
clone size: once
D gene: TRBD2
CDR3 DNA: TGTGCCAGCAGCTCCATGACGGGAGGGGACACAGATACGCAGTATTTT
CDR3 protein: CASSSMTGGDTDTQYF

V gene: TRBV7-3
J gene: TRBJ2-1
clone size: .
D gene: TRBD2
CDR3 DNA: TGTGCCAGCAGCCCTGCGGGGGATAGCGGAGGATACTACAATGAGCAGTTCTTC
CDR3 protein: CASSPAGDSGGYYNEQFF

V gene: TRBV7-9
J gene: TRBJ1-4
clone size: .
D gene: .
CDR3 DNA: TGTGCCAGCAGCCAGCCCCCAACTAATGAAAAACTGTTTTTT
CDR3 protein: CASSQPPTNEKLFF

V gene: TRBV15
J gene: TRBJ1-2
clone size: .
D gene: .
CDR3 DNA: TGTGCCACCAGCAGCTCGGGAAACTATGGCTACACCTTC
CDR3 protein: CATSSSGNYGYTF

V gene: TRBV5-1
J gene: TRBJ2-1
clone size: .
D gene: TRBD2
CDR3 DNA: TGCGCCAGCAGCTTCCCTAGCGGGATCTACAATGAGCAGTTCTTC
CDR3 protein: CASSFPSGIYNEQFF

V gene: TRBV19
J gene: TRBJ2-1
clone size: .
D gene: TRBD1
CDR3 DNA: TGTGCCAGTAGTGCCCCCGACAGGGGCCCGGGGAATGAGCAGTTCTTC
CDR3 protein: CASSAPDRGPGNEQFF

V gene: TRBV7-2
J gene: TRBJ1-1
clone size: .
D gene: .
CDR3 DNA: TGTGCCAGCAGCTTAGGAGGGTTGAACACTGAAGCTTTCTTT
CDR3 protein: CASSLGGLNTEAFF

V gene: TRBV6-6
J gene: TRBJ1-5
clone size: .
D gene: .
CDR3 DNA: TGTGCCAGCAGTTGGGACCGTCCTCAGCCCCAGCATTTT
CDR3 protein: CASSWDRPQPQHF

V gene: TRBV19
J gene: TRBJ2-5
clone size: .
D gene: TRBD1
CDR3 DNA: TGTGCCAGTAGTGCCGGGACAGGCGGATTGGCGGCCCAGTACTTC
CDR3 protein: CASSAGTGGLAAQYF

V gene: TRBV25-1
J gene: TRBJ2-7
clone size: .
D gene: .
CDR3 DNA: TGTGCCAGCAGAGACAATCTCTACGAGCAGTACTTC
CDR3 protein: CASRDNLYEQYF

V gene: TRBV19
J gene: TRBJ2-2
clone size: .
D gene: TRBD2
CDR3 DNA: TGTGCCAGTACCGTGACTAGCGGGAGGGCCACCGGGGAGCTGTTTTTT
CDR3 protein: CASTVTSGRATGELFF

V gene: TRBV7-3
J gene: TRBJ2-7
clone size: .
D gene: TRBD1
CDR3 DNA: TGTGCCAGCAGCTTAAACAGGGGATCCTACGAGCAGTACTTC
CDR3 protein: CASSLNRGSYEQYF

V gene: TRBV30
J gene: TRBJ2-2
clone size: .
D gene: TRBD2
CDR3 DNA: TGTGCCTGGTGGACTAGCGGGAGGGCCTACGGGGAGCTGTTTTTT
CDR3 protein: CAWWTSGRAYGELFF

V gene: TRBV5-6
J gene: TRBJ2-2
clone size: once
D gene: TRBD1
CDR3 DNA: TGTGCCAGCATCCTGACAGGGGGATTAACCGGGGAGCTGTTTTTT
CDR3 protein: CASILTGGLTGELFF

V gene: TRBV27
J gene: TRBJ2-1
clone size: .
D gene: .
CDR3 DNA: TGTGCCAGCAGTTTAAAGGCGGGGTATTCCTACAATGAGCAGTTCTTC
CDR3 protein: CASSLKAGYSYNEQFF

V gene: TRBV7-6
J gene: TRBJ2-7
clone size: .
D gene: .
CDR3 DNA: TGTGCCAGCAGCTTAGCAGGCAGGACCTACGAGCAGTACTTC
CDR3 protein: CASSLAGRTYEQYF

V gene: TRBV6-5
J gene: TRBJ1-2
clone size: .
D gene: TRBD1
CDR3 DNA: TGTGCCAGCAGTTACTCAGGGACAGGGTGGATGGTTACCTTC
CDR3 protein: CASSYSGTGWMVTF

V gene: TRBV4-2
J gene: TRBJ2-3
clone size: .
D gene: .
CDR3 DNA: TGTGCCAGCAGCCAGCAACAGGGAAGCACAGATACGCAGTATTTT
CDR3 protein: CASSQQQGSTDTQYF

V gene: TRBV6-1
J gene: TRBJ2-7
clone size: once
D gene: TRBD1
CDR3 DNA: TGTGCCAGCAGTGAACCCGGGACAGCCTACGAGCAGTACTTC
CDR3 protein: CASSEPGTAYEQYF

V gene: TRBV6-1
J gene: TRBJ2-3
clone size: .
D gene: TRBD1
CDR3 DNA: TGTGCCAGCCGAACCCGGGACAGGGGCCCAGATACGCAGTATTTT
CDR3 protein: CASRTRDRGPDTQYF

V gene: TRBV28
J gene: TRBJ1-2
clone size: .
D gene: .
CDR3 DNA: TGTGCCACCCATACTCCGGTGGATGGCTATGGCTACACCTTC
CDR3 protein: CATHTPVDGYGYTF

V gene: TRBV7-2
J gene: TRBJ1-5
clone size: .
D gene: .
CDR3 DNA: TGTGCCAGCAGTACCGATGAGGTTTACAATCAGCCCCAGCATTTT
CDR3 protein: CASSTDEVYNQPQHF

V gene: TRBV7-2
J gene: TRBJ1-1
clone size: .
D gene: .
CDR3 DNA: TGTGCCAGCAGCTTTAAGGGCCGGACTGAAGCTTTCTTT
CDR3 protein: CASSFKGRTEAFF

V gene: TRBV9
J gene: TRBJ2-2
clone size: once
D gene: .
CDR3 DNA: TGTGCCAGCAGGGGACTCCTAAACACCGGGGAGCTGTTTTTT
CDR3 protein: CASRGLLNTGELFF

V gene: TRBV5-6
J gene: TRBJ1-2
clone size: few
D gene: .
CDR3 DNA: TGTGCCAGCAGCTTGGGACGGACTGCAACCGTCTATGGCTACACCTTC
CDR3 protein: CASSLGRTATVYGYTF

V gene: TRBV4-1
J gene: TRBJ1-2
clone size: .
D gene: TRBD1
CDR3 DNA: TGCGCCAGCAGCCAAATAGGGGAAGGACAGGGGGCGCGAGGCTACACCTTC
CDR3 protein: CASSQIGEGQGARGYTF

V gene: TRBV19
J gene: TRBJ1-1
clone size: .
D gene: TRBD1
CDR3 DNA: TGTGCCAGTAGAAGGGGACAGGGAATGGTGACTGAAGCTTTCTTT
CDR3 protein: CASRRGQGMVTEAFF

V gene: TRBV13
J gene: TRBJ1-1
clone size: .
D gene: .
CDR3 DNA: TGTGCCAGCGCTTTGGGGCGGGGACGCGGAGGGAACACTGAAGCTTTCTTT
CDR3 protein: CASALGRGRGGNTEAFF

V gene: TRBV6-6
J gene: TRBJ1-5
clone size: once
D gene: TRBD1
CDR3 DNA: TGTGCCAGCAGTTACCTCAGGGGGCAGGGCAATCAGCCCCAGCATTTT
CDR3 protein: CASSYLRGQGNQPQHF

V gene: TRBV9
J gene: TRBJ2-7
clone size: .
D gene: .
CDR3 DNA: TGTGCCAGCAGCGCCGGAAACTCCTACGAGCAGTACTTC
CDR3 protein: CASSAGNSYEQYF

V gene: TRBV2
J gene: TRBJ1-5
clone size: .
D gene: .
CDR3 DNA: TGTGCCAGCAGTTCAGGACGGACACTATACCAGCCCCAGCATTTT
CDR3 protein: CASSSGRTLYQPQHF